Described below is a single TCR beta chain sequence and its context. The data were taken from a study of blood T cell repertoires in COVID-19. For the study at large: COVID-19 samples collected from the United States, Italy and Spain covered acute and convalescent phases.

Original data processing: Reference gene primer amplification in the assay estimated nucleated cell counts. Clones were read by immunoSEQ multiplex PCR, and TCRdb kept only the in-frame ones, dropping some. V, J and clone size are taken as reported in that table, and D and trimming were inferred from the DNA itself. The sample has roughly 200,000 clones, roughly 84% seen once. The TCR comes from a man aged 50-59 years with COVID-19, enrolled during active disease. Input material: peripheral blood.

In DNA, the CDR3 is TGCAGCGTACAGGGGGTTAGGAACGAGCAGTACTTC. Residues: CSVQGVRNEQYF. The rearrangement links TRBV29-1 to TRBJ2-7; 8 nucleotides match TRBD1. The CDR3 covers 12 residues. Germline loops: CDR1 SQVTM, CDR2 ANQGSEA. The junction had 6 bases not matched to a gene; V was cut back by 6 bases and J by 5 bases.